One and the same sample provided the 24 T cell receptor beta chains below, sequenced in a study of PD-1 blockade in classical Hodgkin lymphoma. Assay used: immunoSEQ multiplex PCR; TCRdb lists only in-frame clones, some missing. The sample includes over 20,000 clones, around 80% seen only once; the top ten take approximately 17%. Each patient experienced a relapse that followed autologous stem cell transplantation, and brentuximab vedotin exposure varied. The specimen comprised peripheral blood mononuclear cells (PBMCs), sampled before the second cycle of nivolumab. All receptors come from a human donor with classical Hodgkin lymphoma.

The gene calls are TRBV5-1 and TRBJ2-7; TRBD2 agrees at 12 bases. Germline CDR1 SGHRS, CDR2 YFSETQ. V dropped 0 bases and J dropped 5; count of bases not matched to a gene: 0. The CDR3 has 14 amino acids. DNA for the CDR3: TGCGCCAGCAGCTTGGGGACTAGCGGGGACGAGCAGTACTTC. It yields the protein CASSLGTSGDEQYF.

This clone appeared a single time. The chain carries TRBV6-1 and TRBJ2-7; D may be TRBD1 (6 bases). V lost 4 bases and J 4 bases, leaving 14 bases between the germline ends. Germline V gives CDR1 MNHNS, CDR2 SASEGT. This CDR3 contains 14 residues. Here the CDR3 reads CASSAGWGQYEQYF. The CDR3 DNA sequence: TGTGCCAGCAGTGCGGGTTGGGGGCAGTACGAGCAGTACTTC.

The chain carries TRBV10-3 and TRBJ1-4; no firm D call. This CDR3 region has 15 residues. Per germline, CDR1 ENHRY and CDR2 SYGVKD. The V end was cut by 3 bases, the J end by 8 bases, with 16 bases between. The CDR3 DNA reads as TGTGCCATCAGTGAAAGCGGGAGCCGGGAAGAAAAACTGTTTTTT. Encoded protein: CAISESGSREEKLFF.

CDR3 nucleotides: TGTGCCAGCAGCCAGGGGACAGCGACTGAATTCCGCACAGATACGCAGTATTTT. It specifies CASSQGTATEFRTDTQYF. The chain is built from TRBV7-9 and TRBJ2-3, with TRBD1 matching over 7 bases. Per germline, CDR1 SEHNR and CDR2 FQNEAQ (reference sequence). Trimming at V came to 5 bases and at J to 1 base, leaving 15 bases not matched to a gene. The CDR3 loop spans 18 amino acids.

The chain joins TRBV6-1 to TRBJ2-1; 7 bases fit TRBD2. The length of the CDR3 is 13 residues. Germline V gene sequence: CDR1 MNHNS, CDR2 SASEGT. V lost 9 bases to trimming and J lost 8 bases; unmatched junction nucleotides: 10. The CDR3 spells CASLAADGYEQFF. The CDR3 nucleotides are TGTGCCAGTCTAGCGGCAGATGGCTATGAGCAGTTCTTC.

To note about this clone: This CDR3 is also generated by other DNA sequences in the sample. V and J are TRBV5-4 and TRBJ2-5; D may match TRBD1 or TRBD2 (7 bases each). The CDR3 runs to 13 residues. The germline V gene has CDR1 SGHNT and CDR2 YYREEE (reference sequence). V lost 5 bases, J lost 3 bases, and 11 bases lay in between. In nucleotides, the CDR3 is TGTGCCAGCAGTTCAGGGGGGGAAGAGACCCAGTACTTC. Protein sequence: CASSSGGEETQYF.

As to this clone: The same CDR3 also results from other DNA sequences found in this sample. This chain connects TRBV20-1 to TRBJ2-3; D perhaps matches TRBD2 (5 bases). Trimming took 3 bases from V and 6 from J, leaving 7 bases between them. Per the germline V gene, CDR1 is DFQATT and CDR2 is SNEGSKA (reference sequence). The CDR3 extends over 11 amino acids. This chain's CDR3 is CSARTGDTQYF. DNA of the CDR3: TGCAGTGCTAGGACGGGGGATACGCAGTATTTT.

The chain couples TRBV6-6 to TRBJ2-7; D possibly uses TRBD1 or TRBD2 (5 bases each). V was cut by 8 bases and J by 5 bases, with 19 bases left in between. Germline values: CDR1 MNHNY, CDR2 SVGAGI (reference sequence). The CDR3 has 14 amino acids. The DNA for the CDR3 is TGTGCCAGCTCTTTTAGCGTGGGGCCTCACGAGCAGTACTTC. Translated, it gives CASSFSVGPHEQYF.

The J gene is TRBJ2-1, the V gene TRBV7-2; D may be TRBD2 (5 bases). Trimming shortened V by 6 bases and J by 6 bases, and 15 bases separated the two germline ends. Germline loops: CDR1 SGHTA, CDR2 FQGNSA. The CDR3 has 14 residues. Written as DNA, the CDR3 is TGTGCCAGCAGAGAAGGACTGGCGGGCAATGAGCAGTTCTTC. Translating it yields CASREGLAGNEQFF.

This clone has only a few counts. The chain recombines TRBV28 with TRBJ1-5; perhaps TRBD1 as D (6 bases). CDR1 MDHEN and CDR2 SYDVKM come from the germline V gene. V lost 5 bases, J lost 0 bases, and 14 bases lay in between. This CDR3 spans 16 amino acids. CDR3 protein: CASSNPGQLSNQPQHF. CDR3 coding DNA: TGTGCCAGCAGTAACCCCGGACAGCTTAGCAATCAGCCCCAGCATTTT.

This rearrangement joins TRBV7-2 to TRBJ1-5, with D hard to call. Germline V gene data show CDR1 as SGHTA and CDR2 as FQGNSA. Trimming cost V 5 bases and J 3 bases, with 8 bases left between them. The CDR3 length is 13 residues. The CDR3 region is CASSPSSNQPQHF. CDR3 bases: TGTGCCAGCAGCCCAAGTTCCAATCAGCCCCAGCATTTT.

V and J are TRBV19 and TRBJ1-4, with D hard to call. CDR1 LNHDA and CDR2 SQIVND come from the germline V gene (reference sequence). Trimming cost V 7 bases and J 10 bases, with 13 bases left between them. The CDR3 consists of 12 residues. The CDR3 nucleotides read TGTGCCAGTATAGGCCCCGGAGGAAAACTGTTTTTT. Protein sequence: CASIGPGGKLFF.

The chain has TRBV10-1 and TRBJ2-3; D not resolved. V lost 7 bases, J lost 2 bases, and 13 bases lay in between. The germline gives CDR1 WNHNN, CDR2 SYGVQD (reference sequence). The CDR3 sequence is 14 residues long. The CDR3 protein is CASMGFADTDTQYF. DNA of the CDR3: TGCGCCAGCATGGGGTTTGCTGACACAGATACGCAGTATTTT.

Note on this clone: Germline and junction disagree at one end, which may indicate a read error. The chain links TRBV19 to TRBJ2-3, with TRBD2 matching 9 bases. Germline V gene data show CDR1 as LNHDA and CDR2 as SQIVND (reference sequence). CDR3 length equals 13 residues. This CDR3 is CASSIAGEDTQYF. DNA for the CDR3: TGTGCCAGTAGCATAGCGGGAGAAGATACGCAGTATTTT.

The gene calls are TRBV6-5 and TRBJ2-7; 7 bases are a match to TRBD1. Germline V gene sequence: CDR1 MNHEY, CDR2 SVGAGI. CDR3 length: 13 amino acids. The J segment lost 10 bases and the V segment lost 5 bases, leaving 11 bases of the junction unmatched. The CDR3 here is CASSDRDSLPQYF. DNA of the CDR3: TGTGCCAGCAGTGACCGGGACAGCTTGCCCCAGTACTTC.

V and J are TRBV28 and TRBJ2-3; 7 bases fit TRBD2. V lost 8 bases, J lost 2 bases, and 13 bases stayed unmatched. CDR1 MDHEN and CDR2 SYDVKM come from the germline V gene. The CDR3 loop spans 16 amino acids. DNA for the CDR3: TGTGCCAGCGGACTCCCGCTAGCGGTGCTCACAGATACGCAGTATTTT. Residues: CASGLPLAVLTDTQYF. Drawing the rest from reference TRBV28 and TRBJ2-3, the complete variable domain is DVKVTQSSRYLVKRTGEKVFLECVQDMDHENMFWYRQDPGLGLRLIYFSYDVKMKEKGDIPEGYSVSREKKERFSLILESASTNQTSMYLCASGLPLAVLTDTQYFGPGTRLTVL.

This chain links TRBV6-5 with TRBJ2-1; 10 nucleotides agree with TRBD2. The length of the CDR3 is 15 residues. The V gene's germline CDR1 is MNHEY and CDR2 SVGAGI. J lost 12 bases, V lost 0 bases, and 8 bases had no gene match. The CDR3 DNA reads TGTGCCAGCAGTTACTCCACTAGCGGGATGTTTGGGCAGTTCTTC. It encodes CASSYSTSGMFGQFF.

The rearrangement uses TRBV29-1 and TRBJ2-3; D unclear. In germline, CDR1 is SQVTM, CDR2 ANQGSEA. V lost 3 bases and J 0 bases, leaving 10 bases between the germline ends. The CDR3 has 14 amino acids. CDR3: CSVESRISTDTQYF. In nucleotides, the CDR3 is TGCAGCGTTGAGAGTCGGATTAGCACAGATACGCAGTATTTT.

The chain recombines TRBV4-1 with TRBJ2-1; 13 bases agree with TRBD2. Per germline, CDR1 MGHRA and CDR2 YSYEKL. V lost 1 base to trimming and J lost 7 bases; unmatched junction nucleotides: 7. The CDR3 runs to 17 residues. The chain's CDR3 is CASSQGLLAGGRNEQFF. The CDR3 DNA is TGCGCCAGCAGCCAAGGCTTACTAGCGGGAGGGAGAAATGAGCAGTTCTTC.

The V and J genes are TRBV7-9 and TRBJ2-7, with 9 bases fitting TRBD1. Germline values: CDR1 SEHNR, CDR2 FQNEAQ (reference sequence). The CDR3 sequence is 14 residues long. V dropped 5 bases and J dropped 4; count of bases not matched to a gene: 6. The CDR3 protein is CASSLQDRGYEQYF. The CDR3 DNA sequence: TGTGCCAGCAGCCTCCAGGACAGGGGATACGAGCAGTACTTC.

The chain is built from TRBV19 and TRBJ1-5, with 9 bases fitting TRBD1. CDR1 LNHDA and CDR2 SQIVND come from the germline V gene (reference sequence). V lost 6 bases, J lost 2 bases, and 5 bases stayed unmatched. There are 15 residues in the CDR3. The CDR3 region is CASSRTGEGNQPQHF. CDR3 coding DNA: TGTGCCAGTAGCAGGACAGGGGAGGGCAATCAGCCCCAGCATTTT.

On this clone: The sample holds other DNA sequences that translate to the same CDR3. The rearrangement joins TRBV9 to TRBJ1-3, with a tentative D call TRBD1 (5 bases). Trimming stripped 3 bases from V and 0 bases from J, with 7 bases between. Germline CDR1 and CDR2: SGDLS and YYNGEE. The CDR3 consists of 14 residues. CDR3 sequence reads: CASSGGLSGNTIYF. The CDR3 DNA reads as TGTGCCAGCAGCGGGGGACTCTCTGGAAACACCATATATTTT.

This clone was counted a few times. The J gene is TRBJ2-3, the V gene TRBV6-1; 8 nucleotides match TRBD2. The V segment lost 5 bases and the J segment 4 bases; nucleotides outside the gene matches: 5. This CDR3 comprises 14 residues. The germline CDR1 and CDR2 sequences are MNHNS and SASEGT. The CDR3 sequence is CASSPLTSADTQYF. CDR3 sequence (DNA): TGTGCCAGCAGTCCACTGACTAGCGCAGATACGCAGTATTTT.

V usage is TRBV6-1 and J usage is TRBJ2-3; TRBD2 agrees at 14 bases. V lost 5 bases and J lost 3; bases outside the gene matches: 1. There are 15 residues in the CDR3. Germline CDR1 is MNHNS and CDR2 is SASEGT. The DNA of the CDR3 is TGTGCCAGCAGTTGGACTAGCGGGAGGACAGATACGCAGTATTTT. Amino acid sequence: CASSWTSGRTDTQYF.